The entry that follows covers one T cell receptor (beta chain) sequence. Its target is unknown. The data are from a study of T-cell memory formation after mild COVID-19. About the study: Largely, the TCR clusters proved donor specific.

This CDR3 is built from 13 residues. The V end lost 8 bases, the J end lost 7 bases, and 17 bases lay between the germline ends. Germline values: CDR1 MGHDK, CDR2 SYGVNS. TCRdb re-called the 5' RACE reads with MiXCR, one entry per CDR3 protein. The profile shows a few hundred thousand distinct CDR3 sequences, roughly an eighth of them singletons. The study, taken as a whole, reports: Those CD4+ clones that contracted were mainly in CM and EM (CD8+ ones in EMRA).

The origin of this receptor is a man between 18 and 35 years old who had mild COVID-19 (a few samples of this study predate the infection). Cell type and time point are not known. Sequences were obtained from PBMCs or a T cell subset sorted from them (not recorded which). This chain joins TRBV25-1 and TRBJ1-2; TRBD1 is a possible D gene (6 bases). CDR3 region: CASSPGELSGYTF. The CDR3 DNA reads as TGTGCCAGCTCCCCAGGGGAATTGTCTGGCTACACCTTC.